This T cell receptor (beta chain) was identified during a study of Ad26.COV2.S vaccination and SARS-CoV-2 variants. Sequencing was performed with immunoSEQ multiplex PCR; in TCRdb, only in-frame clones are kept and a portion is missing. The table records 350,000 to 500,000 clones, 89% of them present only once. Treatment described: around 19 received Ad26.COV2.S at low or high dose, single or two shots; roughly five received placebo; per-sample allocation not given. Day 63 after the first injection of vaccine or placebo was the sampling time. This vaccine is an Ad26 vector that expresses the Wuhan-strain SARS-CoV-2 spike. Trimming took off 7 bases at V and 4 bases at J, with 16 bases between the two ends. The CDR3 sequence is 14 residues long. From germline, CDR1 is MDHEN and CDR2 SYDVKM.

Source: peripheral blood, taken in a trial of Ad26.COV2.S vaccine versus placebo. The sequence derives from a person aged 18-60 years who received the Ad26.COV2.S COVID-19 vaccine or a placebo. The V call is TRBV28, the J call TRBJ1-2; tentative D call: TRBD1 (5 bases). In DNA, the CDR3 is TGTGCCAGCACCACGGACACAGGAGTCTATGGCTACACCTTC. It yields the protein CASTTDTGVYGYTF.